This TCR beta chain came from a study of response to subunit inactivated influenza vaccine. From the RT-PCR reads, TCRdb called clonotypes with MiXCR, one entry per CDR3 protein. Found here are about 780,000 distinct CDR3 sequences, around 20% of them singletons; the top ten hold approximately 10%. Study findings and constraints: The authors suggested that every seasonal influenza vaccination recruits few new T cells.

In its sample, this clonotype was seen a few times. Its antigen is not identified. This CDR3 contains 19 residues. Germline V CDR1 and CDR2: KGHDR, SFDVKD. V lost 4 bases to trimming and J lost 0 bases; unmatched junction nucleotides: 12. The sample consisted of PBMCs from blood, taken 4 to 6 days after vaccination. The genes are TRBV24-1 and TRBJ2-1, with 9 bases matching TRBD1. The clonotype originates from a man between 45 and 60 years old who received an inactivated influenza vaccine. In nucleotides, the CDR3 is TGTGCCACCAGTGACCCGACTCACAGGGGGCGAATCTCCTACAATGAGCAGTTCTTC. Residues: CATSDPTHRGRISYNEQFF.